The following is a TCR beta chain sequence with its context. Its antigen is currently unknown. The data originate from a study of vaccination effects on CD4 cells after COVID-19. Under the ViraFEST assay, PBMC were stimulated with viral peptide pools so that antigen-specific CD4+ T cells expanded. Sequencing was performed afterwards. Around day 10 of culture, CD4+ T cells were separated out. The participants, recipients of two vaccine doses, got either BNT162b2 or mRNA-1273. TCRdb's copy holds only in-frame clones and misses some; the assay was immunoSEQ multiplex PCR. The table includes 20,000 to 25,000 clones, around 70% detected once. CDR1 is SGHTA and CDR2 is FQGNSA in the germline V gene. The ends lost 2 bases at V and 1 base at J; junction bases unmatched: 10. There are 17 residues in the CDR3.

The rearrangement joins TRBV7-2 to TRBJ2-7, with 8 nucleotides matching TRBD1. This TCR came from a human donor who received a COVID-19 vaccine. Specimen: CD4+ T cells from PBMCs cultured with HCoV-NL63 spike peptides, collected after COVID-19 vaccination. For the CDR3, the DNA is TGTGCCAGCAGCTTAAGATCCCGGGACAGGATATCCTACGAGCAGTACTTC. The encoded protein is CASSLRSRDRISYEQYF. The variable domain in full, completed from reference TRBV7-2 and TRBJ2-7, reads GAGVSQSPSNKVTEKGKDVELRCDPISGHTALYWYRQSLGQGLEFLIYFQGNSAPDKSGLPSDRFSAERTGGSVSTLTIQRTQQEDSAVYLCASSLRSRDRISYEQYFGPGTRLTVT.